What follows are 8 T cell receptor beta chains derived from one specimen sequenced in a study of T cells in Graves' hyperthyroidism and ophthalmopathy. TCR beta CDR3 regions were amplified from RNA. The TCR CDR3 first-round RT-PCR relied on the HTBI primer set. TCRdb fed the multiplex PCR reads into MiXCR, producing one record per CDR3 protein. The sample lists fewer than 650,000 distinct CDR3 sequences; 12% to 15% were seen once. Sequenced: blood. The receptors were sampled from a woman in her thirties or forties with Graves' hyperthyroidism.

This clonotype was seen at least ten times. The chain combines TRBV2 with TRBJ1-2; 12 bases align to TRBD1. Per the germline V gene, CDR1 is SNHLY and CDR2 is FYNNEI. Unmatched junction bases numbered 6, after V lost 3 bases and J lost 1 base. CDR3 length equals 17 residues. CDR3 sequence reads: CASSDRDRGLDNYGYTF. For the CDR3, the DNA is TGTGCCAGCAGTGATCGGGACAGGGGGCTGGATAACTATGGCTACACCTTC. Full variable domain (missing parts from reference TRBV2 and TRBJ1-2): EPEVTQTPSHQVTQMGQEVILRCVPISNHLYFYWYRQILGQKVEFLVSFYNNEISEKSEIFDDQFSVERPDGSNFTLKIRSTKLEDSAMYFCASSDRDRGLDNYGYTFGSGTRLTVV.

This clonotype occurred many times. The chain links TRBV20-1 to TRBJ1-1; the D is unclear. V dropped 3 bases and J dropped 4 bases, with 15 bases sitting between them. The CDR3 is made up of 14 amino acids. Germline CDR1 DFQATT, CDR2 SNEGSKA (reference sequence). This CDR3 is CSASRPRESTEAFF. CDR3 coding DNA: TGCAGTGCTAGTCGGCCTAGGGAGAGCACTGAAGCTTTCTTT.

Concerning this clonotype: A much bigger clone sits one base away, suggesting this may be a read error. V gene TRBV11-2 combines with J gene TRBJ2-7; a weak D match, TRBD1 (6 bases). Germline V CDR1 and CDR2: SGHAT, FQNNGV. The CDR3 length is 14 residues. Trimming shortened V by 5 bases and J by 2 bases, and 13 bases separated the two germline ends. CDR3 protein: CASSTDRYPYEQYF. CDR3 DNA: TGTGCCAGCAGCACAGACAGGTACCCCTACGAGCAGTACTTC.

V and J are TRBV9 and TRBJ1-3; D remains ambiguous. V lost 0 bases and J lost 1, with 5 bases in between. This CDR3 spans 14 amino acids. CDR1 SGDLS and CDR2 YYNGEE come from the germline V gene. In DNA, the CDR3 is TGTGCCAGCAGCGTAGATGTATCTGGAAACACCATATATTTT. This translates into CASSVDVSGNTIYF.

The J gene is TRBJ2-1, the V gene TRBV4-2, with no clear D. This CDR3 has 12 residues. Between the trimmed V and J ends, which lost 1 base and 8 bases, there was a span of 6 bases. CDR1 and CDR2 from the germline V gene are LGHNA and YNFKEQ. The DNA for the CDR3 is TGTGCCAGCAGCCAAGTTGCAGATGAGCAGTTCTTC. Protein: CASSQVADEQFF.

V and J are TRBV12-3 or TRBV12-4 and TRBJ2-1; TRBD2 matches 16 bases. CDR3 length: 17 residues. J was trimmed by 8 bases and V by 2 bases; bases with no gene match: 6. The CDR3 sequence: CASSLKGTSGRGHEQFF. The CDR3 DNA is TGTGCCAGCAGTTTAAAGGGGACTAGCGGGAGGGGCCATGAGCAGTTCTTC.

This clonotype was picked up a small number of times. The J gene is TRBJ1-4, the V gene TRBV5-1; D is perhaps TRBD1 (5 bases). Germline lookup yields CDR1 SGHRS and CDR2 YFSETQ. The CDR3 has 14 residues. Deletions cut 5 bases from V and 5 bases from J, with 13 bases between. CDR3 region: CASRADSANEKLFF. CDR3 bases: TGCGCCAGCAGAGCTGACAGTGCCAATGAAAAACTGTTTTTT. Full variable domain (remainder filled in from reference TRBV5-1 and TRBJ1-4): KAGVTQTPRYLIKTRGQQVTLSCSPISGHRSVSWYQQTPGQGLQFLFEYFSETQRNKGNFPGRFSGRQFSNSRSEMNVSTLELGDSALYLCASRADSANEKLFFGSGTQLSVL.

This clonotype was recorded a few times. The rearrangement uses TRBV28 and TRBJ1-3; 10 bases match TRBD1. V was pared by 7 bases and J by 3 bases, with 9 bases of the junction left unmatched. Germline V lookup: CDR1 MDHEN, CDR2 SYDVKM. The CDR3 is 16 residues long. The CDR3 loop is CASIRGDRGHGNTIYF. The DNA for the CDR3 is TGTGCCAGCATCCGGGGAGACAGGGGGCATGGAAACACCATATATTTT.